This TCR beta chain appears in the sequencing data of a study of T-cell reconstitution after alpha-beta-depleted transplantation in children. Study-level findings and limits: Roughly two months post-transplant, alpha-beta T cells reportedly originated from several hundred graft clones that had expanded. T-cell numbers and diversity one year post-transplant derived largely from freshly generated T cells.

The authors prepared the TCRbeta library with unique molecular identifiers. From the PCR reads, TCRdb called clonotypes with MiXCR, one entry per CDR3 protein. The sample shows about 300,000 distinct CDR3 sequences, roughly 7.8% of them seen only once. At least ten counts were recorded for this clonotype. Antigen unknown. CDR1 is SNHLY and CDR2 is FYNNEI in the germline V gene. The CDR3 has 15 amino acids. The source was peripheral blood, collected 360 days after TCRalphabeta/CD19-depleted stem cell transplant. The V call is TRBV2, the J call TRBJ1-1; 8 positions agree with TRBD1. The receptor was derived from a female patient younger than 10 who had a stem cell transplant for Fanconi anemia, so the T cells may come from the graft donor. CDR3 nucleotides: TGTGCGTGCAGTGACCTCACAGGGGGTCACGGGAAAGCTTTCTTT. Translated: CACSDLTGGHGKAFF.